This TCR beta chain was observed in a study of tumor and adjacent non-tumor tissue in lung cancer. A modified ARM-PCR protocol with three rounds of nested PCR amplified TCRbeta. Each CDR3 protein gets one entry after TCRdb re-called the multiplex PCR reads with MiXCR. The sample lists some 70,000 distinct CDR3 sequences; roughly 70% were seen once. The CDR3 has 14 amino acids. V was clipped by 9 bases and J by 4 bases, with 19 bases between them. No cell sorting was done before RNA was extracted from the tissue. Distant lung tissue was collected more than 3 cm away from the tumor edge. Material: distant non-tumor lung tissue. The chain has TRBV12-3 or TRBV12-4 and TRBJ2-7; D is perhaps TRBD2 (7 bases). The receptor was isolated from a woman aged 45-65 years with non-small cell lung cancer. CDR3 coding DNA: TGTGCCAGTAGACCCCGGGGGGCGCCATACGAGCAGTACTTC. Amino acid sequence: CASRPRGAPYEQYF.